The 3 T cell receptor beta chains given below trace back to one sample, sequenced in a study of blood T cell repertoires in COVID-19. Libraries were prepared by immunoSEQ multiplex PCR; TCRdb keeps only in-frame clonotypes and omits some of them. The table includes about 290,000 clones, roughly 89% detected once. The sample taken for sequencing was PBMCs or T cells enriched from blood (not recorded which). The receptors shown here come from a woman aged 40-49 years who had recovered from COVID-19.

The chain uses TRBV24-1 and TRBJ2-1; possible D gene TRBD1, 6 bases. From germline, CDR1 is KGHDR and CDR2 SFDVKD. V lost 3 bases and J 5 bases, leaving 10 bases between the germline ends. The CDR3 contains 14 residues. The CDR3 nucleotides read TGTGCCACCAGTGATCCCGGGACAAACAATGAGCAGTTCTTC. Residues: CATSDPGTNNEQFF.

V and J are TRBV7-8 and TRBJ1-1, with D hard to call. Trimming left V 6 bases short and J 1 base short, with 9 bases between. This CDR3 region has 13 residues. In germline, CDR1 is SGHVS, CDR2 FQNEAQ. The CDR3 loop is CASSGVRNTEAFF. CDR3 nucleotide sequence: TGTGCCAGCAGTGGAGTTCGGAACACTGAAGCTTTCTTT.

The CDR3 nucleotides are TGCGCCAGCAGCTTGGTTGAGGAATTCAATTCACCCCTCCACTTT. It is translated as CASSLVEEFNSPLHF. The chain is built from TRBV5-1 and TRBJ1-6; D call uncertain. The CDR3 runs 15 residues. Germline loops: CDR1 SGHRS, CDR2 YFSETQ. With 0 bases removed from V and 7 bases from J, the gap between germline ends came to 11 bases.